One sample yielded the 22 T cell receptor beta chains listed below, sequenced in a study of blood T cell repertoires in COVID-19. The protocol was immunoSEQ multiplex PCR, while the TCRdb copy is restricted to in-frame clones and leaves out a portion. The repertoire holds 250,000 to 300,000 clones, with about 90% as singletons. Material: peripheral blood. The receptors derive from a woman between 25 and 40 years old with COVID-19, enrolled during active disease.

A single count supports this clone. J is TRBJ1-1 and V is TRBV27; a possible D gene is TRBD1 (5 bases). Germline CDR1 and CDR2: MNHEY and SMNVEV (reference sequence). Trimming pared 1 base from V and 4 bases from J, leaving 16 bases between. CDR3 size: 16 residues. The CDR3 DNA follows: TGTGCCAGCAGTTTATTTTCGGGGGTCGCAAGCACTGAAGCTTTCTTT. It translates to CASSLFSGVASTEAFF.

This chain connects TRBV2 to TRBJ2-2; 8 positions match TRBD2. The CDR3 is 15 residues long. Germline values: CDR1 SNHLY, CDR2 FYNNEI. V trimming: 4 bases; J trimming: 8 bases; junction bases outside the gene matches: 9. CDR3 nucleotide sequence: TGTGCCAGCAGTGTTAGACTAGCGCGAGGGGGGGAGCTGTTTTTT. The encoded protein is CASSVRLARGGELFF. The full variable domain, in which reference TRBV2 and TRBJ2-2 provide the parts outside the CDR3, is EPEVTQTPSHQVTQMGQEVILRCVPISNHLYFYWYRQILGQKVEFLVSFYNNEISEKSEIFDDQFSVERPDGSNFTLKIRSTKLEDSAMYFCASSVRLARGGELFFGEGSRLTVL.

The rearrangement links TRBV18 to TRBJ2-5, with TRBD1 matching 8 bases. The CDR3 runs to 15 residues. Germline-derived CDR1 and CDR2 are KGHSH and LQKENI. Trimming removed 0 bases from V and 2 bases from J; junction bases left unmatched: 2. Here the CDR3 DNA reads TGTGCCAGCTCACCACCGACAGGGGTTCAAGAGACCCAGTACTTC. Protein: CASSPPTGVQETQYF.

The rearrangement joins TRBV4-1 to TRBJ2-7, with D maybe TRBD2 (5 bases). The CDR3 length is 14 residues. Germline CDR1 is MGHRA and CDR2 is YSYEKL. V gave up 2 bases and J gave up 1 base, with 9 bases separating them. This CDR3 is CASSQRWESYEQYF. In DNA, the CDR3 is TGCGCCAGCAGCCAAAGGTGGGAGTCCTACGAGCAGTACTTC.

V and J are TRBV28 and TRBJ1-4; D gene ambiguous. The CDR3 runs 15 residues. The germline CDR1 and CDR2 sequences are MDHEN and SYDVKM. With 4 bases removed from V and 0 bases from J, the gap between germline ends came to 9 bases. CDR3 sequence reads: CASSSLQTTNEKLFF. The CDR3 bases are TGTGCCAGCAGTTCGTTACAGACAACTAATGAAAAACTGTTTTTT.

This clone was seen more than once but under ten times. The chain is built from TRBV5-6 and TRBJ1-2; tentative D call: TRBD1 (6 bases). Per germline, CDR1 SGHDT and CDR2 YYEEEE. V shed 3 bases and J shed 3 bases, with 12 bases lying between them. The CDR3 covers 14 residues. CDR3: CASSSAQGDYGYTF. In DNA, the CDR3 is TGTGCCAGCAGCTCGGCACAGGGAGACTATGGCTACACCTTC.

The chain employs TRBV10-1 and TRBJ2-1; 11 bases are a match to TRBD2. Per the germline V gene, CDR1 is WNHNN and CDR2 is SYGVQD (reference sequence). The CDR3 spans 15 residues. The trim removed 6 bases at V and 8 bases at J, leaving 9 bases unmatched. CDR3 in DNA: TGCGCCAGCAGCGACACTACTAGCGGGAGTCATGAGCAGTTCTTC. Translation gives CASSDTTSGSHEQFF.

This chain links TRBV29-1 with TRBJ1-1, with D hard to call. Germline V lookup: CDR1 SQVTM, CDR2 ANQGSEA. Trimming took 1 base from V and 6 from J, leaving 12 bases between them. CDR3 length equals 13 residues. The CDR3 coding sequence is TGCAGCGTTGAAGGGGCCATCGGGGCTGAAGCTTTCTTT. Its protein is CSVEGAIGAEAFF.

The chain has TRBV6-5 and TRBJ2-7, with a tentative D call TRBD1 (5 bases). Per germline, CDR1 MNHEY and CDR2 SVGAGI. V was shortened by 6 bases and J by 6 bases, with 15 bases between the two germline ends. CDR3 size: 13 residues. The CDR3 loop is CASSLDSFVEQYF. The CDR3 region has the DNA TGTGCCAGCAGCCTTGACAGTTTCGTCGAGCAGTACTTC.

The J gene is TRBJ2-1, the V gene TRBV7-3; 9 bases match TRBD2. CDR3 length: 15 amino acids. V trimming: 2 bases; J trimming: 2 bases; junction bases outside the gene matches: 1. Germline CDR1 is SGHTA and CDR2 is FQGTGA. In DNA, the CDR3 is TGTGCCAGCAGCTTAGGGACTAGCCCCTACAATGAGCAGTTCTTC. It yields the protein CASSLGTSPYNEQFF.

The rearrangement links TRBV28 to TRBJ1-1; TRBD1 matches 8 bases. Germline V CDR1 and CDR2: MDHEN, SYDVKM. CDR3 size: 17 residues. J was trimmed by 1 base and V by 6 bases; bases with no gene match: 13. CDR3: CASRLLPGQASNTEAFF. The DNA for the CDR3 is TGTGCCAGCAGACTCCTCCCGGGACAGGCTTCGAACACTGAAGCTTTCTTT.

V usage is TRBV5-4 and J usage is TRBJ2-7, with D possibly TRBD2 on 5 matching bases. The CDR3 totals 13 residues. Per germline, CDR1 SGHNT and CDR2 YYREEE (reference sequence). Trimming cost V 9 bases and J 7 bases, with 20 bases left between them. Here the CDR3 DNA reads TGTGCCACCCAAGGGCCCCCGGCGGGTGAGCAGTACTTC. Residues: CATQGPPAGEQYF. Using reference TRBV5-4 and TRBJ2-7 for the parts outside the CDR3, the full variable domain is ETGVTQSPTHLIKTRGQQVTLRCSSQSGHNTVSWYQQALGQGPQFIFQYYREEENGRGNFPPRFSGLQFPNYSSELNVNALELDDSALYLCATQGPPAGEQYFGPGTRLTVT.

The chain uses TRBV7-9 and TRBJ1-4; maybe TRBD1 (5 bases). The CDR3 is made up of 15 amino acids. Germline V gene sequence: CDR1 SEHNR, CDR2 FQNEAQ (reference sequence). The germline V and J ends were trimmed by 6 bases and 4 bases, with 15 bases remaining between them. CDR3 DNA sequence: TGTGCCAGCAGTGAAGGGGTGGCCTTTAATGAAAAACTGTTTTTT. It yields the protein CASSEGVAFNEKLFF.

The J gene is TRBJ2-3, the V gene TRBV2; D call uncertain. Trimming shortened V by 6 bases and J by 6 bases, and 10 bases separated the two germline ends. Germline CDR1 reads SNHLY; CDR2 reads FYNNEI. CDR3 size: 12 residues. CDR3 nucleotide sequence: TGTGCCAGCAGCACGGTCCCCGATACGCAGTATTTT. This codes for CASSTVPDTQYF.

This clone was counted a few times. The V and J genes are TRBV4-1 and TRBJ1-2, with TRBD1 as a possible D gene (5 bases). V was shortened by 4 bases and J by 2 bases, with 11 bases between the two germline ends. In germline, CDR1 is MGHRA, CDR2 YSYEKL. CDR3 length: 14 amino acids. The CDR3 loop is CASSLRRGNYGYTF. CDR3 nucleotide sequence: TGCGCCAGCAGCCTCCGTCGGGGGAACTATGGCTACACCTTC.

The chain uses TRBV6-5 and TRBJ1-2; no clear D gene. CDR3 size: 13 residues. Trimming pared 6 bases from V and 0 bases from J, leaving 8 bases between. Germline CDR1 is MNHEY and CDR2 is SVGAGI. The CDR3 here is CASSLGANYGYTF. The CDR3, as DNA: TGTGCCAGCAGCCTCGGAGCTAACTATGGCTACACCTTC.

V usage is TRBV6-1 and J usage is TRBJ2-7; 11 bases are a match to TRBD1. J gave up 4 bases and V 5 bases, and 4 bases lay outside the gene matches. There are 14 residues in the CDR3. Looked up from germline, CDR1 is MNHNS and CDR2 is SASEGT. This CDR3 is CASSSGTGGYEQYF. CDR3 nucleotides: TGTGCCAGCAGTTCCGGGACAGGGGGTTACGAGCAGTACTTC.

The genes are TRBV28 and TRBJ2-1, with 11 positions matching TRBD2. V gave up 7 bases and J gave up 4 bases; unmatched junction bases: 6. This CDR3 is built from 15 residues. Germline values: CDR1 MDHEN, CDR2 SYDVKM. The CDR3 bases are TGTGCCAGCACCTGGGGGACTAGCGGTTACAATGAGCAGTTCTTC. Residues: CASTWGTSGYNEQFF.

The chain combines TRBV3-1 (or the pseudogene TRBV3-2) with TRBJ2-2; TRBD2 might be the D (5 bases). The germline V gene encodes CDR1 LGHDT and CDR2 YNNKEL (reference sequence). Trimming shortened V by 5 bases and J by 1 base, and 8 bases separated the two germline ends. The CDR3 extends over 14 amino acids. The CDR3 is CASSSRGNTGELFF. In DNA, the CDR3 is TGTGCCAGCAGCTCCCGGGGGAACACCGGGGAGCTGTTTTTT.

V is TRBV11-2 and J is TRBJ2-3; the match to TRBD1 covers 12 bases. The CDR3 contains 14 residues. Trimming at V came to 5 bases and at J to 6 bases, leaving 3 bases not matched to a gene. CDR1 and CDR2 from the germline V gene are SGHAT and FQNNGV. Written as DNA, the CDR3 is TGTGCCAGCAGCCTCGGGACAGGGGGCGATACGCAGTATTTT. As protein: CASSLGTGGDTQYF.

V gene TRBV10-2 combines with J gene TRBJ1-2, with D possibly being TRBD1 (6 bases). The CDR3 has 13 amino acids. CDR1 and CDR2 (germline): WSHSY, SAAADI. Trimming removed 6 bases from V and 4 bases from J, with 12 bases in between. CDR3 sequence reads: CASRNRAAYGYTF. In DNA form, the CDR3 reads TGCGCCAGCAGGAACAGGGCGGCCTATGGCTACACCTTC.

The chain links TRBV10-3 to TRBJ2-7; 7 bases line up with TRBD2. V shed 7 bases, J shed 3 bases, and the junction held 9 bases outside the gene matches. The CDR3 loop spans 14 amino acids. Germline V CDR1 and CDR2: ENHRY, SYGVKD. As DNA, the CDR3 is TGTGCCATCAAAGGGGAGGGGTCGGGCTACGAGCAGTACTTC. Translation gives CAIKGEGSGYEQYF.